Each of the 31 T cell receptor beta chains below was sequenced from the same sample in a study of shared clonotypes between healthy human individuals (TCRdb year 2020). Receptor libraries were prepared by the immunoSEQ multiplex PCR assay. Drawn from immuneACCESS, this table holds only the in-frame rearrangements with V and J called that TCRdb kept. Clones are partly lost; checked studies trace under half to an unresolved V gene and leave the rest unexplained. Present in this sample are some 2,500,000 clones, under 95% of which were seen just once. More than 0.35% of the sample comes from the top ten. The source material was naive CD4+ T cells from PBMCs. In the paper's terms, the cell subset or site label means: CD45RA+ positively selected. All receptors derive from a man aged 18 to 35 in good health. Some clones in this sample may be carry-over from other donors' samples.

The chain recombines TRBV6-5 with TRBJ1-3; 7 bases agree with TRBD1. The V gene's germline CDR1 is MNHEY and CDR2 SVGAGI. This CDR3 region has 14 residues. V was clipped by 6 bases and J by 1 base; unmatched bases: 3. CDR3 in amino acids: CASSWDRSGNTIYF. CDR3 DNA: TGTGCCAGCAGCTGGGACAGATCTGGAAACACCATATATTTT.

In this sample, this clone turned up once. The chain has TRBV21-1 and TRBJ2-2; the table names TRBD2, a call not compared with the DNA. TRBV21-1 is termed a pseudogene. The CDR3 loop spans 21 amino acids. CDR3: CASSVILRPGLAGLETGELFF. As DNA, the CDR3 is TGTGCCAGCAGCGTAATCCTTCGGCCGGGACTAGCGGGCCTTGAGACCGGGGAGCTGTTTTTT.

This clone was observed a few times. This sample also contains other DNA sequences that code for the same CDR3. This chain uses TRBV28 with TRBJ1-5; no definite D call. The germline V gene has CDR1 MDHEN and CDR2 SYDVKM. The CDR3 is made up of 12 amino acids. V lost 3 bases to trimming and J lost 6 bases, with 6 bases between them. DNA of the CDR3: TGTGCCAGCAGTTTGGGCGGTCAGCCCCAGCATTTT. This codes for CASSLGGQPQHF.

The chain combines TRBV5-1 with TRBJ2-7; unclear D gene. V lost 4 bases, J lost 0 bases, and 5 bases lay in between. This CDR3 has 12 residues. CDR1 and CDR2 from the germline V gene are SGHRS and YFSETQ. The CDR3 nucleotides read TGCGCCAGCAGCGCCTACTCCTACGAGCAGTACTTC. This sequence encodes CASSAYSYEQYF.

This clone is a singleton in its sample. This chain uses TRBV7-3 with TRBJ2-3; perhaps TRBD2 as D (6 bases). Germline CDR1 and CDR2: SGHTA and FQGTGA. The V end lost 4 bases, the J end lost 6 bases, and 11 bases lay between the germline ends. This CDR3 spans 13 amino acids. The CDR3 loop reads CASSWGGVDTQYF. CDR3 coding DNA: TGTGCCAGCAGCTGGGGCGGGGTGGATACGCAGTATTTT.

This rearrangement joins TRBV5-1 to TRBJ1-4; 11 bases are shared with TRBD1. Germline-derived CDR1 and CDR2 are SGHRS and YFSETQ. The CDR3 is made up of 18 amino acids. V lost 0 bases, J lost 0 bases, and 4 bases stayed unmatched. The CDR3 DNA is TGCGCCAGCAGCTTGGGGACAGGGGGCGCCGCAACTAATGAAAAACTGTTTTTT. It specifies CASSLGTGGAATNEKLFF.

V is TRBV14 and J is TRBJ2-5; no clear D gene. Trimming removed 0 bases from V and 2 bases from J, with 7 bases in between. Germline V gene data show CDR1 as SGHDN and CDR2 as FVKESK. This CDR3 region has 14 residues. CDR3 DNA: TGTGCCAGCAGCCAAGACCGCCGTCAAGAGACCCAGTACTTC. This codes for CASSQDRRQETQYF.

The gene calls are TRBV30 and TRBJ2-5; 7 bases are a match to TRBD2. V lost 5 bases, J lost 7 bases, and 13 bases stayed unmatched. This CDR3 contains 14 residues. Looked up from germline, CDR1 is GTSNPN and CDR2 is SVGIG (reference sequence). The CDR3: CAWGSGVPKGTQYF. DNA of the CDR3: TGTGCCTGGGGAAGCGGGGTGCCGAAGGGGACCCAGTACTTC.

The rearrangement joins TRBV28 to TRBJ1-2; 8 bases agree with TRBD1. From germline, CDR1 is MDHEN and CDR2 SYDVKM. J was trimmed by 4 bases and V by 6 bases; bases with no gene match: 7. The length of the CDR3 is 14 residues. CDR3 protein: CASSLDRGSYGYTF. In DNA, the CDR3 is TGTGCCAGCAGCCTCGACAGGGGATCCTATGGCTACACCTTC.

The CDR3, as DNA: TGCGCCAGCAGCCCCATGGGGACACGCCAAGAGACCCAGTACTTC. Translated: CASSPMGTRQETQYF. The chain recombines TRBV5-1 with TRBJ2-5; the D gene is possibly TRBD1 (6 bases). CDR3 length: 15 amino acids. V lost 4 bases to trimming and J lost 1 base, with 14 bases between them. Germline V CDR1 and CDR2: SGHRS, YFSETQ.

This clone was recorded once. The CDR3 spells CASSFGWEFEAFF. CDR3 DNA sequence: TGTGCCAGCAGCTTCGGATGGGAGTTTGAAGCTTTCTTT. The chain has TRBV7-2 and TRBJ1-1, with D unresolved. V shed 3 bases and J shed 7 bases, with 12 bases lying between them. CDR1 SGHTA and CDR2 FQGNSA come from the germline V gene. CDR3 length: 13 amino acids. The full variable domain, rest sourced from reference TRBV7-2 and TRBJ1-1, is GAGVSQSPSNKVTEKGKDVELRCDPISGHTALYWYRQSLGQGLEFLIYFQGNSAPDKSGLPSDRFSAERTGGSVSTLTIQRTQQEDSAVYLCASSFGWEFEAFFGQGTRLTVV.

The chain joins TRBV5-4 to TRBJ2-3; the match to TRBD2 covers 9 bases. Trimming removed 0 bases from V and 2 bases from J; junction bases left unmatched: 7. CDR3 size: 17 residues. Germline lookup yields CDR1 SGHNT and CDR2 YYREEE (reference sequence). The CDR3 nucleotides are TGTGCCAGCAGCTTGGGACCTCTAGCGGGGTCCACAGATACGCAGTATTTT. Protein sequence: CASSLGPLAGSTDTQYF.

This chain links TRBV18 with TRBJ2-4, with 15 bases aligning to TRBD2. J was trimmed by 0 bases and V by 6 bases; bases with no gene match: 12. Germline V gives CDR1 KGHSH, CDR2 LQKENI. This CDR3 has 20 amino acids. CDR3 sequence (DNA): TGTGCCAGCTCGCCCACCTCTGGACTAGCGGGAGGGCTAGCCAAAAACATTCAGTACTTC. This encodes CASSPTSGLAGGLAKNIQYF.

This chain links TRBV7-2 with TRBJ1-1; D gene uncertain. The length of the CDR3 is 14 residues. V lost 2 bases to trimming and J lost 1 base, with 8 bases between them. Germline V CDR1 and CDR2: SGHTA, FQGNSA. This chain's CDR3 is CASSLFSGNTEAFF. The CDR3 DNA reads TGTGCCAGCAGCTTATTTTCGGGGAACACTGAAGCTTTCTTT.

The chain combines TRBV27 with TRBJ2-3, with D possibly being TRBD1 or TRBD2 (6 bases each). CDR1 is MNHEY and CDR2 is SMNVEV in the germline V gene (reference sequence). The V end lost 3 bases, the J end lost 6 bases, and 31 bases lay between the germline ends. The CDR3 is 20 amino acids. CDR3 bases: TGTGCCAGCAGTTTTCGGAGGCAGACCTCTGAGGGGGGACCCGGTGATACGCAGTATTTT. Its translation is CASSFRRQTSEGGPGDTQYF.

Regarding this clone: At the DNA level, this CDR3 is encoded by other sequences in the same sample as well. V and J are TRBV5-1 and TRBJ2-2; TRBD1 aligns across 8 bases. V shed 2 bases and J 4 bases; nucleotides not matched to a gene: 1. Per the germline V gene, CDR1 is SGHRS and CDR2 is YFSETQ. This CDR3 comprises 14 residues. The CDR3 DNA reads TGCGCCAGCAGCTTACAGGGGGGCACCGGGGAGCTGTTTTTT. Translating it yields CASSLQGGTGELFF.

The rearrangement joins TRBV10-2 to TRBJ2-5, with D possibly being TRBD2 (6 bases). The CDR3 has 14 residues. The ends were cut back, 8 bases at V and 4 bases at J, with 17 bases in the middle. From germline, CDR1 is WSHSY and CDR2 SAAADI. CDR3 sequence reads: CASFPSGAGETQYF. CDR3 in DNA: TGCGCCAGCTTTCCCTCGGGAGCAGGAGAGACCCAGTACTTC.

This chain uses TRBV7-6 with TRBJ2-7; TRBD1 agrees at 8 bases. The junction had 4 bases not matched to a gene; V was cut back by 5 bases and J by 1 base. The CDR3 is 14 residues long. Germline V gene data show CDR1 as SGHVS and CDR2 as FNYEAQ. The CDR3, as DNA: TGTGCCAGCAGCCCGGGGACAGGATCCTACGAGCAGTACTTC. Protein: CASSPGTGSYEQYF.

The V and J genes are TRBV6-1 and TRBJ2-4; the match to TRBD1 covers 10 bases. The CDR3 length is 15 residues. V lost 2 bases to trimming and J lost 7 bases; unmatched junction nucleotides: 5. In germline, CDR1 is MNHNS, CDR2 SASEGT. The DNA of the CDR3 is TGTGCCAGCAGTGAAATGGGGACAGGGGTTAACATTCAGTACTTC. It encodes CASSEMGTGVNIQYF.

The chain uses TRBV2 and TRBJ1-2; 10 bases fit TRBD1. Trimming cost V 6 bases and J 2 bases; bases outside gene matches: 9. Per germline, CDR1 SNHLY and CDR2 FYNNEI. The CDR3 covers 16 residues. CDR3 sequence: CASSTDRGLLNYGYTF. Here the CDR3 DNA reads TGTGCCAGCAGCACCGACAGGGGGCTATTGAACTATGGCTACACCTTC.

The rearrangement uses TRBV30 and TRBJ1-2, with D possibly TRBD1 on 5 matching bases. V dropped 0 bases and J dropped 4 bases, with 12 bases sitting between them. Germline CDR1 reads GTSNPN; CDR2 reads SVGIG (reference sequence). This CDR3 has 14 amino acids. DNA for the CDR3: TGTGCCTGGAGTGTCCGCCTGGGGACCTATGGCTACACCTTC. Translation gives CAWSVRLGTYGYTF.

The chain employs TRBV7-2 and TRBJ2-3; maybe TRBD1 (6 bases). The germline V gene has CDR1 SGHTA and CDR2 FQGNSA. Trimming removed 3 bases from V and 3 bases from J, with 16 bases in between. The CDR3 has 16 residues. CDR3 amino acids: CASSFPAGQPTDTQYF. DNA of the CDR3: TGTGCCAGCAGCTTCCCGGCCGGACAGCCAACAGATACGCAGTATTTT.

The chain couples TRBV28 to TRBJ1-2; 7 bases agree with TRBD1. Germline lookup yields CDR1 MDHEN and CDR2 SYDVKM. Trimming cost V 3 bases and J 5 bases; bases outside gene matches: 12. The CDR3 has 16 amino acids. The CDR3 DNA reads TGTGCCAGCAGTTTCCGCCTACAGGGGCGGGGGTATGGCTACACCTTC. Translation: CASSFRLQGRGYGYTF.

The chain recombines TRBV5-1 with TRBJ1-1, with 9 positions matching TRBD1. The CDR3 spans 15 residues. Trimming took 1 base from V and 4 from J; bases not matched to a gene: 5. Germline CDR1 SGHRS, CDR2 YFSETQ. CDR3 protein: CASSLQGQGSTEAFF. The DNA of the CDR3 is TGCGCCAGCAGCTTGCAGGGACAGGGAAGCACTGAAGCTTTCTTT.

This chain links TRBV2 with TRBJ1-6; maybe TRBD1 (6 bases). Deletions cut 8 bases from V and 6 bases from J, with 17 bases between. The CDR3 spans 15 residues. Germline loops: CDR1 SNHLY, CDR2 FYNNEI. The CDR3 sequence is CASLQNRGGNSPLHF. In DNA form, the CDR3 reads TGTGCCAGCTTACAAAATCGAGGGGGTAATTCACCCCTCCACTTT.

Written as DNA, the CDR3 is TGCGCCAGCAGCCAAGAACTGTCGGGACGGGGCCCCTACGAGCAGTACTTC. This sequence encodes CASSQELSGRGPYEQYF. The chain links TRBV4-3 to TRBJ2-7; D tentatively reads TRBD1 or TRBD2 (5 bases each). Germline CDR1 LGHNA, CDR2 YSLEER. With 0 bases removed from V and 2 bases from J, the gap between germline ends came to 17 bases. CDR3 size: 17 residues.

V gene TRBV28 combines with J gene TRBJ2-5; D tentatively reads TRBD1 or TRBD2 (5 bases each). The germline gives CDR1 MDHEN, CDR2 SYDVKM. The CDR3 totals 18 residues. Deletions cut 1 base from V and 5 bases from J, with 23 bases between. CDR3 DNA sequence: TGTGCCAGCAGTTTATCGCCCAACCGGGGCCCCTCAGGGGAGACCCAGTACTTC. It is translated as CASSLSPNRGPSGETQYF.

This chain joins TRBV20-1 and TRBJ1-5; D ambiguous. CDR3 length: 11 amino acids. Germline CDR1 DFQATT, CDR2 SNEGSKA (reference sequence). Trimming shortened V by 5 bases and J by 7 bases, and 9 bases separated the two germline ends. The CDR3 nucleotides read TGCAGTGCTGAGAGGCTGCAGCCCCAGCATTTT. Protein sequence: CSAERLQPQHF.

The V call is TRBV4-2, the J call TRBJ2-5; D not certain. The CDR3 is 13 amino acids. Trimming stripped 1 base from V and 4 bases from J, with 7 bases between. Looked up from germline, CDR1 is LGHNA and CDR2 is YNFKEQ. CDR3 protein: CASSQVWAETQYF. In nucleotides, the CDR3 is TGTGCCAGCAGCCAAGTATGGGCAGAGACCCAGTACTTC.

The chain employs TRBV18 and TRBJ2-3, with D unresolved. V was clipped by 6 bases and J by 4 bases, with 14 bases between them. This CDR3 region has 14 residues. Germline CDR1 is KGHSH and CDR2 is LQKENI. CDR3 nucleotides: TGTGCCAGCTCGCATGACGTGTTGGCAGATACGCAGTATTTT. Its translation is CASSHDVLADTQYF. Together with reference TRBV18 and TRBJ2-3, the CDR3 gives the full variable domain: NAGVMQNPRHLVRRRGQEARLRCSPMKGHSHVYWYRQLPEEGLKFMVYLQKENIIDESGMPKERFSAEFPKEGPSILRIQQVVRGDSAAYFCASSHDVLADTQYFGPGTRLTVL.

The chain links TRBV4-3 to TRBJ2-7; tentatively, D is TRBD2 (6 bases). Germline V lookup: CDR1 LGHNA, CDR2 YSLEER. V was trimmed by 3 bases and J by 3 bases, leaving 18 bases between them. The CDR3 is 16 amino acids. CDR3 bases: TGCGCCAGCAGCCAGTTAACCTCTAGCGAGAGCTACGAGCAGTACTTC. Protein product: CASSQLTSSESYEQYF.